The rows below give T cell receptor beta chains drawn from one sample of a study of identical twins. One entry per CDR3 protein, called by TCRdb with MiXCR from the 5' RACE reads. The sample contains 350,000 to 450,000 distinct CDR3 sequences, about a fifth of which appear only once. Sequencing was done on a sample of naive T cells sorted from blood. These receptors came from a man aged 50 to 59 in good health. Each CDR3 is given with its conserved first and last residue. D genes are given only for firm matches. Part of the rows lack a size; the others show once, few, many or a class for expanded clones.

>TRBJ2-6|TRBV30|NA|NA
TGTGCCTGTCGTTGGACATCTGGGGCCAACGTCCTGACTTTC
CACRWTSGANVLTF
>TRBJ1-1|TRBV28|NA|few
TGTGCCAGCAGTGAACAGGGAAGGACTGAAGCTTTCTTT
CASSEQGRTEAFF
>TRBJ2-1|TRBV4-1|NA|few
TGCGCCAGCAGCCAAGTTGACTTATTAGGTGAGCAGTTCTTC
CASSQVDLLGEQFF
>TRBJ2-7|TRBV5-1|NA|NA
TGCGCCAGCAGCTCTGGACACCACGAGCAGTACTTC
CASSSGHHEQYF
>TRBJ1-2|TRBV27|NA|many
TGTGCCAGCAGACCCGGGTCATCTTTGGGTGGCTACACCTTC
CASRPGSSLGGYTF
>TRBJ2-1|TRBV29-1|NA|many
TGCAGCGTTGGGGCGGGACCCTACAATGAGCAGTTCTTC
CSVGAGPYNEQFF
>TRBJ2-1|TRBV24-1|TRBD2|many
TGTGCCACCAGTGATCGCCTAGCGGGGGGATACAATGAGCAGTTCTTC
CATSDRLAGGYNEQFF
>TRBJ1-4|TRBV4-2|TRBD1|NA
TGTGCCAGCAGCCAAGACCGGACAGGGGGGGAAAAACTGTTTTTT
CASSQDRTGGEKLFF
>TRBJ2-7|TRBV5-1|NA|NA
TGCGCCAGCAGCCGAGAAGGGGGTTACGAGCAGTACTTC
CASSREGGYEQYF
>TRBJ1-2|TRBV10-3|NA|few
TGTGCCACGGGCGGCACCAGCTATGGCTACACCTTC
CATGGTSYGYTF
>TRBJ2-1|TRBV10-3|NA|NA
TGTGCCATCAGTGAGTCGAGAGGAAATGAGCAGTTCTTC
CAISESRGNEQFF
>TRBJ2-1|TRBV6-4|NA|few
TGTGCCAGCAGTGAGGAGGGCAGGACGTACAATGAGCAGTTCTTC
CASSEEGRTYNEQFF
>TRBJ2-7|TRBV29-1|TRBD1|many
TGCAGCGTTTCCGGGACAGGGTCTCCGTACGAGCAGTACTTC
CSVSGTGSPYEQYF
>TRBJ2-1|TRBV10-3|NA|NA
TGTGCCATCAGTCTCACCCCGGGACTCCCGCCCGCTGAGCAGTTCTTC
CAISLTPGLPPAEQFF
>TRBJ1-1|TRBV6-2/TRBV6-3|NA|few
TGTGCCAGCAAATTCGGGGGGAACACTGAAGCTTTCTTT
CASKFGGNTEAFF
>TRBJ2-3|TRBV20-1|TRBD2|NA
TGCAGTGCTAACAGCGGGACTAGCACAGATACGCAGTATTTT
CSANSGTSTDTQYF
>TRBJ2-1|TRBV7-9|TRBD2|many
TGTGCCAGCAGCTATCTAGCGGGAGGGTGGGATGAGCAGTTCTTC
CASSYLAGGWDEQFF
>TRBJ1-5|TRBV3-1|NA|few
TGTGCCAGCAGCCCCCCGCTAGGACAGCCCCAGCATTTT
CASSPPLGQPQHF
>TRBJ1-6|TRBV9|TRBD1|NA
TGTGCCAGCAGTACCGGGACAGGGGGCCGGGATAATTCACCCCTCCACTTT
CASSTGTGGRDNSPLHF
>TRBJ2-3|TRBV20-1|TRBD2|few
TGCAGTGCTTCCCGGACTAGCGGGGGGGAGGTTAATACGCAGTATTTT
CSASRTSGGEVNTQYF
>TRBJ2-3|TRBV27|NA|few
TGTGCCAGCAGGGCAGGGGCTTCAGATACGCAGTATTTT
CASRAGASDTQYF
>TRBJ2-7|TRBV15|TRBD2|once
TGTGCCACCAGCAGAGGTGGGGGCGGGAGGTCCTACGAGCAGTACTTC
CATSRGGGGRSYEQYF
>TRBJ2-1|TRBV11-2|TRBD2|many
TGTGCCAGCAGCTTCGTAGCGGGGGGGTGGTATAATGAGCAGTTCTTC
CASSFVAGGWYNEQFF
>TRBJ2-5|TRBV5-6|TRBD2|few
TGTGCCAGCAGCTCAAGACTAGCGGGAGTATCAGAGACCCAGTACTTC
CASSSRLAGVSETQYF
>TRBJ1-2|TRBV11-2|TRBD1|few
TGTGCCAGCACCTCCATAGGCGGGACAGGGCGCTTGGATGGCTACACCTTC
CASTSIGGTGRLDGYTF
>TRBJ2-5|TRBV11-2|TRBD2|NA
TGTGCCAGCCTACCGGGTCTTGTACCGGGGGGATTCCGACCAAGAGAGACCCAGTACTTC
CASLPGLVPGGFRPRETQYF
>TRBJ1-5|TRBV7-2|NA|NA
TGTGCCAGCAGCCGTAGGCCGCCGGGGGGTTGGCCCCAGCATTTT
CASSRRPPGGWPQHF
>TRBJ1-1|TRBV12-3/TRBV12-4|TRBD1|many
TGTGCCAGCAGTTCAAGGACAGGGTGGAACACTGAAGCTTTCTTT
CASSSRTGWNTEAFF
>TRBJ2-3|TRBV20-1|NA|few
TGCAGTGCTGGCCCACTCATACAGGGGAAGGTAGCGGCAGATACGCAGTATTTT
CSAGPLIQGKVAADTQYF
>TRBJ1-1|TRBV4-3|NA|NA
TGCGCCAGCAGCCAAGAATCGGGGGTCACTGAAGCTTTCTTT
CASSQESGVTEAFF
>TRBJ2-5|TRBV27|TRBD2|few
TGTGCCAGCAGTTCTGGGACTAGTCCTGAGACCCAGTACTTC
CASSSGTSPETQYF
>TRBJ2-1|TRBV6-6|NA|NA
TGTGCCAGCAGTGGGGGGCAATACAATGAGCAGTTCTTC
CASSGGQYNEQFF
>TRBJ2-2|TRBV12-3/TRBV12-4|NA|many
TGTGCCAGCAGTTTTGGGGCCGGGGAGCTGTTTTTT
CASSFGAGELFF
>TRBJ2-1|TRBV9|NA|few
TGTGCCAGCAGCGCGGGACTCCACAATGAGCAGTTCTTC
CASSAGLHNEQFF
>TRBJ2-7|TRBV5-1|TRBD1|NA
TGCGCCAGCAGTTATTACCAGACAGGGAGCCGACCCAGGGAGTACTTC
CASSYYQTGSRPREYF
>TRBJ2-2|TRBV15|TRBD2|once
TGTGCCACGGTGGCGGGGGGAAACACCGGGGAGCTGTTTTTT
CATVAGGNTGELFF
>TRBJ2-7|TRBV12-3/TRBV12-4|NA|many
TGTGCCAGCAGTTCCGCGGGGACCTCCTACGAGCAGTACTTC
CASSSAGTSYEQYF
>TRBJ2-7|TRBV6-5|NA|few
TGTGCCAGCAGTTCCCCAGAGGAGGGACTTTGGTCCTACGAGCAGTACTTC
CASSSPEEGLWSYEQYF
>TRBJ2-2|TRBV29-1|NA|many
TGCAGCGTTGAAACGCCCCTGGGGGAGCTGTTTTTT
CSVETPLGELFF
>TRBJ2-5|TRBV11-2|TRBD2|few
TGTGCCAGCAGCTCTAGCGGGAGGGCCGTCAGGGAGACCCAGTACTTC
CASSSSGRAVRETQYF